Below are 15 T cell receptor beta chains sequenced from a single sample in a study of pediatric ulcerative colitis. One to two pinch biopsies were taken from the rectum during colonoscopy. Here immunoSEQ multiplex PCR was the method, and the copy in TCRdb shows in-frame clones only, minus some. The sample shows under 20,000 clones, roughly 74% of them seen only once. The material sequenced was gut tissue. These receptors originate from a boy between 10 and 17 years old with moderate ulcerative colitis.

This chain joins TRBV7-2 and TRBJ2-2; TRBD1 aligns across 7 bases. With 5 bases clipped from V and 0 bases from J, the junction kept 3 bases outside the gene matches. Germline CDR1 and CDR2: SGHTA and FQGNSA. The CDR3 runs to 15 residues. CDR3 region: CASSKGTANTGELFF. DNA for the CDR3: TGTGCCAGCAGCAAAGGGACAGCGAACACCGGGGAGCTGTTTTTT.

The rearrangement joins TRBV15 to TRBJ2-1, with TRBD2 matching over 11 bases. This CDR3 is built from 14 residues. With V trimmed by 9 bases and J by 0 bases, 1 base remained unmatched. Germline V lookup: CDR1 LNHNV, CDR2 YYDKDF (reference sequence). Written as DNA, the CDR3 is TGTGCCACTAGCGGGAGGGTCTCCTACAATGAGCAGTTCTTC. Translation gives CATSGRVSYNEQFF. The variable domain in full, with the rest retrieved from reference TRBV15 and TRBJ2-1, is DAMVIQNPRYQVTQFGKPVTLSCSQTLNHNVMYWYQQKSSQAPKLLFHYYDKDFNNEADTPDNFQSRRPNTSFCFLDIRSPGLGDTAMYLCATSGRVSYNEQFFGPGTRLTVL.

CDR3 nucleotide sequence: TGTGCCAGCAGCTTACCGAACAGGGGAGGCTACGAGCAGTACTTC. It encodes CASSLPNRGGYEQYF. V and J are TRBV7-9 and TRBJ2-7; TRBD1 might be the D (7 bases). CDR3 length: 15 residues. CDR1 is SEHNR and CDR2 is FQNEAQ in the germline V gene (reference sequence). V dropped 2 bases and J dropped 3 bases, with 14 bases sitting between them.

The sample holds one count of this clone. The gene calls are TRBV5-4 and TRBJ2-1; D perhaps matches TRBD2 (6 bases). The V gene's germline CDR1 is SGHNT and CDR2 YYREEE (reference sequence). V was shortened by 3 bases and J by 4 bases, with 11 bases between the two germline ends. The CDR3 runs to 14 residues. The CDR3 DNA sequence: TGTGCCAGCAGCTCGGAGGGAGTGTACAATGAGCAGTTCTTC. Its translation: CASSSEGVYNEQFF.

This clone has only a few counts. This sequence joins TRBV6-6 and TRBJ1-2; D not certain. The CDR3 covers 13 residues. V lost 5 bases, J lost 0 bases, and 7 bases lay in between. The germline V gene encodes CDR1 MNHNY and CDR2 SVGAGI (reference sequence). For the CDR3, the DNA is TGTGCCAGCAGTACTACAGCTAACTATGGCTACACCTTC. It encodes CASSTTANYGYTF.

The chain uses TRBV4-2 and TRBJ2-7; 7 nucleotides agree with TRBD1. Germline CDR1 reads LGHNA; CDR2 reads YNFKEQ. V shed 0 bases and J 2 bases; nucleotides not matched to a gene: 4. This CDR3 is built from 15 residues. CDR3 amino acids: CASSQDGDRAYEQYF. In nucleotides, the CDR3 is TGTGCCAGCAGCCAAGATGGGGACAGAGCCTACGAGCAGTACTTC.

The gene calls are TRBV29-1 and TRBJ2-7; perhaps TRBD1 as D (5 bases). CDR3 size: 12 residues. Trimming stripped 1 base from V and 2 bases from J, with 6 bases between. Germline V gene data show CDR1 as SQVTM and CDR2 as ANQGSEA. This CDR3 reads CSVEGQTYEQYF. The CDR3 nucleotides read TGCAGCGTTGAAGGACAGACCTACGAGCAGTACTTC.

By share, this clone counts as large. The gene calls are TRBV19 and TRBJ1-1; D may be TRBD1 (5 bases). Germline loops: CDR1 LNHDA, CDR2 SQIVND (reference sequence). Trimming removed 4 bases at V and 6 bases at J, with 15 bases between. The CDR3 spans 14 residues. The CDR3 reads CASSTGSGRAEAFF. CDR3 DNA sequence: TGTGCCAGTAGTACCGGCTCAGGGCGTGCTGAAGCTTTCTTT.

This clone has just a few counts. The same CDR3 also results from other DNA sequences found in this sample. This chain uses TRBV6-1 with TRBJ1-2; 7 bases match TRBD1. The CDR3 consists of 14 residues. Germline assignment: CDR1 MNHNS and CDR2 SASEGT. The ends lost 0 bases at V and 4 bases at J; junction bases unmatched: 2. CDR3 nucleotide sequence: TGTGCCAGCAGTGAAGCAAGGGGGCCCTATGGCTACACCTTC. Its protein product is CASSEARGPYGYTF.

The J gene is TRBJ2-2, the V gene TRBV20-1; D gene unclear. This CDR3 contains 11 residues. Trimming left V 4 bases short and J 4 bases short, with 4 bases between. Germline CDR1 DFQATT, CDR2 SNEGSKA (reference sequence). In DNA, the CDR3 is TGCAGTGCTATTGGCACCGGGGAGCTGTTTTTT. The encoded protein is CSAIGTGELFF.

V is TRBV2 and J is TRBJ2-7; D is unclear. Germline V gene sequence: CDR1 SNHLY, CDR2 FYNNEI. There are 13 residues in the CDR3. Trimming removed 7 bases at V and 0 bases at J, with 10 bases between. This CDR3 is CASMKQNSYEQYF. The DNA for the CDR3 is TGTGCCAGCATGAAACAGAACTCCTACGAGCAGTACTTC.

This clone was recorded a few times. The chain is built from TRBV29-1 and TRBJ1-1, with a tentative D call TRBD1 (5 bases). Germline V gene lookup returns CDR1 SQVTM and CDR2 ANQGSEA. The CDR3 extends over 13 amino acids. Between the trimmed V and J ends, which lost 4 bases and 5 bases, there was a span of 14 bases. The CDR3 nucleotides read TGCAGCGTTGGCCATGGGCAGGGAACTGAAGCTTTCTTT. It specifies CSVGHGQGTEAFF. Full variable domain (remainder filled in from reference TRBV29-1 and TRBJ1-1): SAVISQKPSRDICQRGTSLTIQCQVDSQVTMMFWYRQQPGQSLTLIATANQGSEATYESGFVIDKFPISRPNLTFSTLTVSNMSPEDSSIYLCSVGHGQGTEAFFGQGTRLTVV.

The V call is TRBV4-3, the J call TRBJ1-2; maybe TRBD1 (5 bases). V was trimmed by 8 bases and J by 10 bases, leaving 23 bases between them. In germline, CDR1 is LGHNA, CDR2 YSLEER. This CDR3 has 14 amino acids. The CDR3: CASSHHGGRFDYTF. CDR3 sequence (DNA): TGCGCCAGCTCCCATCACGGGGGGAGGTTTGACTACACCTTC.

The rearrangement uses TRBV19 and TRBJ1-3; no clear D gene. The V and J ends lost 4 bases and 4 bases respectively, with 11 bases between them. The CDR3 is 14 amino acids. Germline values: CDR1 LNHDA, CDR2 SQIVND (reference sequence). The CDR3 is CASSNSRVGNTIYF. DNA of the CDR3: TGTGCCAGTAGTAACTCTCGAGTGGGAAACACCATATATTTT.

V and J are TRBV27 and TRBJ2-3; TRBD1 is a possible D gene (5 bases). The germline V gene encodes CDR1 MNHEY and CDR2 SMNVEV (reference sequence). The CDR3 runs 13 residues. Trimming removed 10 bases from V and 3 bases from J, with 14 bases in between. The CDR3 loop reads CATHPKGTDTQYF. In DNA form, the CDR3 reads TGTGCCACCCACCCCAAGGGGACAGATACGCAGTATTTT.